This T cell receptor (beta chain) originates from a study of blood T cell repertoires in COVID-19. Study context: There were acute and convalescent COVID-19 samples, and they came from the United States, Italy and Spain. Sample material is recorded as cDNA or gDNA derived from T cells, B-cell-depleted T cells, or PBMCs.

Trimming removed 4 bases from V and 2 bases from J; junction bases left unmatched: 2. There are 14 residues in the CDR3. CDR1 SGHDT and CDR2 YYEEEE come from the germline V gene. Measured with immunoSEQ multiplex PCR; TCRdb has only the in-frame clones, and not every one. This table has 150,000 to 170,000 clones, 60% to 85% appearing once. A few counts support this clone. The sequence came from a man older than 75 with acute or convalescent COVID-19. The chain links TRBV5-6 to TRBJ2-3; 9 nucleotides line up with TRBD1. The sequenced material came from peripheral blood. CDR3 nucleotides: TGTGCCAGCAGCGCACAGGGGGCCACAGATACGCAGTATTTT. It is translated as CASSAQGATDTQYF.